This passage covers 21 T cell receptor beta chains from one sample sequenced in a study of T cell responses to AZD1222 COVID-19 vaccine (dated by TCRdb to the early 2020s). The time point label, read with the paper, signifies: baseline before first vaccination. The library came from the immunoSEQ multiplex PCR assay. Drawn from immuneACCESS, this table holds only the in-frame rearrangements with V and J called that TCRdb kept. Clones are partly lost; checked studies trace under half to an unresolved V gene and leave the rest unexplained. The sample records about 86,000 clones, almost 80% of which are singletons. The ten largest clonotypes hold under 25% of the sample. Material: peripheral blood, obtained on day 0 of AZD1222 vaccination. The receptors derive from an adult in good health.

This sequence joins TRBV29-1 and TRBJ2-1; 8 bases agree with TRBD1. The V gene end was trimmed by 7 bases and the J gene end by 1 base; junction bases not matched to a gene: 15. CDR3 length: 17 amino acids. Germline CDR1 is SQVTM and CDR2 is ANQGSEA. CDR3 DNA: TGCAGCGCCGGACGGACAGGGTCTTTTCGATCCTACAATGAGCAGTTCTTC. This encodes CSAGRTGSFRSYNEQFF.

This clone is a singleton in its sample. The rearrangement joins TRBV6-5 to TRBJ2-7; D is unresolved. The CDR3 sequence is 15 residues long. With 0 bases removed from V and 0 bases from J, the gap between germline ends came to 9 bases. The germline CDR1 and CDR2 sequences are MNHEY and SVGAGI. The CDR3 nucleotides read TGTGCCAGCAGTTACTCCAGCGCGGACTCCTACGAGCAGTACTTC. This encodes CASSYSSADSYEQYF.

This clone occurred a few times. The genes are TRBV12-2 and TRBJ2-2; TRBD1 is the table's D call and was not checked against the DNA. TRBV12-2 counts as a pseudogene. The CDR3 loop spans 17 amino acids. Here the CDR3 reads CASRLAATGEDTGELFF. The CDR3, as DNA: TGTGCAAGTCGCTTAGCGGCGACAGGGGAGGACACCGGGGAGCTGTTTTTT.

The rearrangement uses TRBV11-2 and TRBJ2-7; D might be TRBD1 (6 bases). Germline assignment: CDR1 SGHAT and CDR2 FQNNGV. Trimming removed 1 base from V and 9 bases from J, with 13 bases in between. CDR3 size: 13 residues. CDR3: CASSLGTVRGQYF. Written as DNA, the CDR3 is TGTGCCAGCAGCTTAGGGACAGTGAGGGGGCAGTACTTC.

The CDR3 spells CASQQGTFDTQYF. The CDR3 DNA follows: TGTGCCAGCCAGCAGGGGACTTTCGATACGCAGTATTTT. V usage is TRBV6-5 and J usage is TRBJ2-3; the D call may be TRBD1 or TRBD2 (6 bases each). Trimming took 8 bases from V and 6 from J, leaving 15 bases between them. Germline V gene lookup returns CDR1 MNHEY and CDR2 SVGAGI. The CDR3 runs 13 residues.

This clone has only a few counts. The CDR3 region has the DNA TGTGCCAGCTCGTCTAGACAGGTTAATACGCAGTATTTT. This codes for CASSSRQVNTQYF. This rearrangement joins TRBV18 to TRBJ2-3; TRBD1 might be the D (6 bases). The CDR3 is 13 residues long. Trimming took off 6 bases at V and 7 bases at J, with 14 bases between the two ends. Germline-derived CDR1 and CDR2 are KGHSH and LQKENI.

This chain connects TRBV29-1 to TRBJ1-2; D remains ambiguous. Trimming shortened V by 7 bases and J by 5 bases, and 17 bases separated the two germline ends. The CDR3 sequence is 13 residues long. Looked up from germline, CDR1 is SQVTM and CDR2 is ANQGSEA. As DNA, the CDR3 is TGCAGCGGGTTAGGGCAGGCCTCTTATGGCTACACCTTC. Protein product: CSGLGQASYGYTF.

This sequence joins TRBV28 and TRBJ1-1, with D perhaps matching TRBD1 (6 bases). Germline CDR1 MDHEN, CDR2 SYDVKM. Trimming pared 6 bases from V and 8 bases from J, leaving 13 bases between. This CDR3 region has 12 residues. CDR3 protein: CASREQGREAFF. The CDR3 bases are TGTGCCAGCAGAGAGCAGGGGAGAGAAGCTTTCTTT.

The rearrangement uses TRBV4-3 and TRBJ2-1; the match to TRBD2 covers 13 bases. V was clipped by 9 bases and J by 7 bases; unmatched bases: 6. Germline lookup yields CDR1 LGHNA and CDR2 YSLEER. The length of the CDR3 is 14 residues. CDR3 in amino acids: CASSWTSGGNEQFF. In DNA, the CDR3 is TGCGCCAGTTCCTGGACTAGCGGGGGTAATGAGCAGTTCTTC.

This sequence joins TRBV2 and TRBJ1-2, with a tentative D call TRBD1 (6 bases). Deletions cut 4 bases from V and 6 bases from J, with 15 bases between. Germline CDR1 SNHLY, CDR2 FYNNEI. CDR3 length equals 14 residues. The CDR3 loop reads CASSGYRAGNGYTF. CDR3 DNA: TGTGCCAGCAGTGGGTACAGGGCCGGGAATGGCTACACCTTC.

The V call is TRBV23-1, the J call TRBJ2-3, with a weak D call TRBD1 (6 bases). TRBV23-1 is given ORF status, its function remaining uncertain. The CDR3 totals 13 residues. The ends were cut back, 3 bases at V and 3 bases at J, with 7 bases in the middle. CDR3 sequence: CASSHQGTDTQYF. Here the CDR3 DNA reads TGCGCCAGCAGTCACCAGGGGACAGATACGCAGTATTTT.

The J gene is TRBJ2-3, the V gene TRBV10-1, with 9 bases that match TRBD2. With 2 bases clipped from V and 3 bases from J, the junction kept 9 bases outside the gene matches. There are 17 residues in the CDR3. Germline V lookup: CDR1 WNHNN, CDR2 SYGVQD (reference sequence). CDR3 loop: CASSERGSGRGTDTQYF. The DNA for the CDR3 is TGCGCCAGCAGTGAGAGGGGTAGCGGGAGAGGGACAGATACGCAGTATTTT.

CDR3 coding DNA: TGCGCCAGCAGCCAAGACAGTTTTCAGCCCCAGCATTTT. Residues: CASSQDSFQPQHF. The chain joins TRBV4-3 to TRBJ1-5; no definite D call. The germline V gene has CDR1 LGHNA and CDR2 YSLEER. Trimming left V 0 bases short and J 6 bases short, with 6 bases between. The CDR3 has 13 amino acids.

J is TRBJ1-1 and V is TRBV5-4; D remains ambiguous. The CDR3 totals 14 residues. Per the germline V gene, CDR1 is SGHNT and CDR2 is YYREEE (reference sequence). The V end lost 0 bases, the J end lost 4 bases, and 10 bases lay between the germline ends. Here the CDR3 DNA reads TGTGCCAGCAGCTTGGCATCGGTTGGCACTGAAGCTTTCTTT. Translating it yields CASSLASVGTEAFF.

The V gene is TRBV6-5, the J gene TRBJ2-1; 7 nucleotides agree with TRBD1. This CDR3 is built from 13 residues. CDR1 and CDR2 (germline): MNHEY, SVGAGI. The V and J ends lost 5 bases and 9 bases, in that order; junction bases with no gene match: 7. The CDR3 region has the DNA TGTGCCAGCAGTCAGAGACAGGGTTTTGAGCAGTTCTTC. Encoded protein: CASSQRQGFEQFF.

The rearrangement joins TRBV10-3 to TRBJ2-7; the D gene is possibly TRBD1 (6 bases). Trimming left V 4 bases short and J 3 bases short, with 13 bases between. Germline CDR1 reads ENHRY; CDR2 reads SYGVKD. This CDR3 comprises 14 residues. CDR3 residues: CAISGSGADYEQYF. The CDR3 DNA follows: TGTGCCATCAGTGGGTCAGGGGCGGACTACGAGCAGTACTTC.

The genes are TRBV6-2 or TRBV6-3 and TRBJ2-5, with unresolved D. The CDR3 extends over 12 amino acids. Germline V CDR1 and CDR2: MNHEY, SVGEGT. Trimming pared 5 bases from V and 5 bases from J, leaving 9 bases between. The CDR3 here is CASSPTPETQYF. The CDR3 DNA reads as TGTGCCAGCAGTCCGACACCGGAGACCCAGTACTTC.

This clone was counted only a few times. The chain carries TRBV7-9 and TRBJ1-5; D remains unclear. The CDR3 spans 14 residues. The germline gives CDR1 SEHNR, CDR2 FQNEAQ (reference sequence). Trimming took off 5 bases at V and 0 bases at J, with 8 bases between the two ends. In DNA, the CDR3 is TGTGCCAGCAGCAAAGGGTATAGCAATCAGCCCCAGCATTTT. Translating it yields CASSKGYSNQPQHF. Combining the CDR3 with reference TRBV7-9 and TRBJ1-5 gives the whole variable domain DTGVSQNPRHKITKRGQNVTFRCDPISEHNRLYWYRQTLGQGPEFLTYFQNEAQLEKSRLLSDRFSAERPKGSFSTLEIQRTEQGDSAMYLCASSKGYSNQPQHFGDGTRLSIL.

The chain employs TRBV6-5 and TRBJ1-2; the D gene is possibly TRBD1 (6 bases). There are 12 residues in the CDR3. Germline loops: CDR1 MNHEY, CDR2 SVGAGI. V was shortened by 6 bases and J by 8 bases, with 13 bases between the two germline ends. The CDR3 DNA reads TGTGCCAGCAGGGCAGGGGCAGGGGGCTACACCTTC. This codes for CASRAGAGGYTF.

The chain is built from TRBV5-1 and TRBJ1-3; D possibly corresponds to TRBD1 (5 bases). The V end lost 5 bases, the J end lost 2 bases, and 8 bases lay between the germline ends. The CDR3 has 13 amino acids. Per germline, CDR1 SGHRS and CDR2 YFSETQ. The CDR3 spells CASSGGAGNTIYF. CDR3 sequence (DNA): TGCGCCAGCAGTGGAGGGGCTGGAAACACCATATATTTT.

The rearrangement joins TRBV9 to TRBJ1-1; D is undetermined. Germline lookup yields CDR1 SGDLS and CDR2 YYNGEE. The CDR3 contains 15 residues. The V end was cut by 5 bases, the J end by 1 base, with 15 bases between. The CDR3 region has the DNA TGTGCCAGCAGTAGGAGGCCGAGCCCGAACACTGAAGCTTTCTTT. Translated: CASSRRPSPNTEAFF.